The clone carrying this T cell receptor beta chain has at least ten counts. Its antigen is not known. The sample belongs to a study of T cells after yellow fever vaccination. Study overall: Fractions with few cells were prepared using SMART-Seq v4 Ultra Low Input.

Each CDR3 protein gets one entry after TCRdb re-called the 5' RACE reads with MiXCR. The repertoire holds 200,000 to 300,000 distinct CDR3 sequences, with about 3.5% as singletons. CDR1 is DFQATT, CDR2 SNEGSKA, per germline (reference sequence). The trim removed 0 bases at V and 0 bases at J, leaving 5 bases unmatched. This CDR3 is 17 amino acids long. Study results and limitations: Contamination of FACS-sorted repertoires by abundant clonotypes from the bulk population could occur. A small proportion of clonotypes was detected in both the CD4 and CD8 compartments.

V is TRBV20-1 and J is TRBJ2-1, with 10 bases identical to TRBD2. The source is a man aged 18-30 years who received the YFV17D yellow fever vaccine. Material: PBMCs, obtained 15 days after the yellow fever booster vaccination. CDR3 DNA: TGCAGTGCTAGAGATAGCGTAGCGGGGGGCTCCTACAATGAGCAGTTCTTC. It yields the protein CSARDSVAGGSYNEQFF.